The next 23 T cell receptor beta chains were all read from a single sample in a study of T cell repertoires in cytomegalovirus infection. One entry per CDR3 protein, called by TCRdb with MiXCR from the reads. The repertoire holds around 320,000 distinct CDR3 sequences, with around a tenth as singletons. Input material: PBMCs. These receptors were collected from a human donor in good health (CMV status not recorded). Some clones in this sample may be carry-over from other donors' samples.

This clonotype has just a few counts. The chain couples TRBV6-8 to TRBJ2-7; D gene uncertain. V lost 6 bases to trimming and J lost 4 bases, with 13 bases between them. Per germline, CDR1 MNHGY and CDR2 SAAAGT. This CDR3 has 13 residues. CDR3 amino acids: CASSTQYGYEQYF. CDR3 nucleotides: TGTGCCAGCAGCACACAATATGGGTACGAGCAGTACTTC.

This clonotype was counted between two and nine times. J is TRBJ2-3 and V is TRBV11-3; D is uncertain. Between the trimmed V and J ends, which lost 1 base and 8 bases, there was a span of 10 bases. Germline-derived CDR1 and CDR2 are SGHNT and YENEEA. The CDR3 runs to 13 residues. The CDR3 nucleotides read TGTGCCAGCAGCTTAGGGCCCCTAAGTACGCAGTATTTT. This translates into CASSLGPLSTQYF.

The V and J genes are TRBV12-3 or TRBV12-4 and TRBJ1-1; TRBD1 matches 7 bases. The CDR3 loop spans 15 amino acids. V was clipped by 5 bases and J by 0 bases; unmatched bases: 6. Written as DNA, the CDR3 is TGTGCCAGCAGTCCGGGACAGCCCTTGAACACTGAAGCTTTCTTT. Protein: CASSPGQPLNTEAFF.

In its sample, this clonotype was seen many times. The CDR3 loop reads CASSSGDNTEAFF. DNA for the CDR3: TGTGCCAGCAGTAGTGGGGATAACACTGAAGCTTTCTTT. The chain recombines TRBV12-3 or TRBV12-4 with TRBJ1-1; D unclear. The CDR3 spans 13 residues. V lost 5 bases to trimming and J lost 2 bases, with 9 bases between them.

The chain joins TRBV20-1 to TRBJ2-1, with a tentative D call TRBD1 (6 bases). Trimming took off 0 bases at V and 10 bases at J, with 19 bases between the two ends. Germline V gene sequence: CDR1 DFQATT, CDR2 SNEGSKA (reference sequence). CDR3 length equals 15 residues. In DNA, the CDR3 is TGCAGTGCTAGAGATCCGGGACAAAGAAGGGGCGAGCAGTTCTTC. Translated, it gives CSARDPGQRRGEQFF.

Comments on this clonotype: A much bigger clone sits one base away, suggesting this may be a read error. V is TRBV29-1 and J is TRBJ2-1, with a weak D call TRBD1 (6 bases). Germline CDR1 SQVTM, CDR2 ANQGSEA. The CDR3 sequence is 16 residues long. The CDR3 spells CGVEAWGLASYNEQFF. The CDR3 region has the DNA TGCGGCGTTGAGGCTTGGGGGCTAGCCTCCTACAATGAGCAGTTCTTC.

The chain has TRBV7-2 and TRBJ2-2, with 12 nucleotides matching TRBD2. Germline V gene lookup returns CDR1 SGHTA and CDR2 FQGNSA. V lost 2 bases and J lost 5; bases outside the gene matches: 3. This CDR3 spans 16 amino acids. The CDR3 here is CASSLYLAGGTGELFF. The CDR3 DNA is TGTGCCAGCAGCTTATACCTAGCGGGAGGGACCGGGGAGCTGTTTTTT.

Remarks on this clonotype: A much larger clonotype is one base distant, so this may be a read error. The chain links TRBV7-2 to TRBJ1-4; 8 bases map to TRBD1. This CDR3 comprises 14 residues. The germline V gene encodes CDR1 SGHTA and CDR2 FQGNSA. CDR3 protein: CASSFDRGFERLFF. The CDR3 DNA reads as TGTGCCAGCAGCTTTGACAGGGGTTTCGAAAGACTGTTTTTT.

This chain joins TRBV6-2 or TRBV6-3 and TRBJ1-2; 10 bases line up with TRBD1. Germline assignment: CDR1 MNHEY and CDR2 SVGEGT. The CDR3 contains 13 residues. The trim removed 6 bases at V and 4 bases at J, leaving 2 bases unmatched. The CDR3 spells CASRWTGGYGYTF. The CDR3 coding sequence is TGTGCCAGCAGATGGACAGGGGGCTATGGCTACACCTTC.

Ten or more counts support this clonotype. V usage is TRBV2 and J usage is TRBJ2-7, with D perhaps given as TRBD1 or TRBD2 (5 bases each). Germline V gene sequence: CDR1 SNHLY, CDR2 FYNNEI. The V end was cut by 10 bases, the J end by 3 bases, with 16 bases between. CDR3 size: 13 residues. The CDR3 here is CATFRDGDYEQYF. In DNA form, the CDR3 reads TGTGCCACCTTCCGGGACGGAGACTACGAGCAGTACTTC.

This clonotype was detected ten times or more. V usage is TRBV7-8 and J usage is TRBJ2-7; 10 bases are shared with TRBD1. The ends lost 2 bases at V and 2 bases at J; junction bases unmatched: 6. This CDR3 contains 16 residues. Germline V lookup: CDR1 SGHVS, CDR2 FQNEAQ. The CDR3 reads CASSLTWTGGTYEQYF. DNA for the CDR3: TGTGCCAGCAGCTTAACTTGGACAGGGGGGACCTACGAGCAGTACTTC.

The V and J genes are TRBV7-2 and TRBJ2-1, with a weak D call TRBD1 (6 bases). The V gene lost 6 bases and the J gene lost 3 bases, with 15 bases spanning the gap. Germline lookup yields CDR1 SGHTA and CDR2 FQGNSA. This CDR3 has 15 amino acids. The CDR3, as DNA: TGTGCCAGCAGAAAGACAGGAATCAACTACAATGAGCAGTTCTTC. The encoded protein is CASRKTGINYNEQFF.

As concerns this clonotype: Given a much more abundant clone one base away, this may be a read error. The chain uses TRBV20-1 and TRBJ2-3; TRBD1 might be the D (6 bases). This CDR3 region has 13 residues. Germline-derived CDR1 and CDR2 are DFQATT and SNEGSKA (reference sequence). CDR3 in amino acids: CSLVGGGSDTQYF. The CDR3 nucleotides are TGCAGCCTTGTAGGGGGTGGTTCAGATACGCAGTATTTT.

This clonotype was observed many times. This sequence joins TRBV7-2 and TRBJ1-2; 9 bases align to TRBD1. The V gene's germline CDR1 is SGHTA and CDR2 FQGNSA. The CDR3 has 15 residues. The J segment lost 4 bases and the V segment lost 5 bases, leaving 8 bases of the junction unmatched. CDR3 loop: CASSRPGQGSYGYTF. The DNA of the CDR3 is TGTGCCAGCAGCCGTCCGGGACAGGGAAGCTATGGCTACACCTTC.

This clonotype was counted at least ten times. V is TRBV6-6 and J is TRBJ2-7; D remains ambiguous. The germline gives CDR1 MNHNY, CDR2 SVGAGI (reference sequence). This CDR3 spans 15 amino acids. V lost 2 bases and J 2 bases, leaving 13 bases between the germline ends. The CDR3 loop is CASSYRAEPPYEQYF. The CDR3 region has the DNA TGTGCCAGCAGTTACCGGGCGGAACCCCCCTACGAGCAGTACTTC.

In its sample, this clonotype was seen a few times. V and J are TRBV19 and TRBJ2-1, with 7 bases aligning to TRBD2. The CDR3 runs 14 residues. CDR1 is LNHDA and CDR2 is SQIVND in the germline V gene (reference sequence). V was clipped by 8 bases and J by 2 bases; unmatched bases: 6. The CDR3 sequence: CASSKTSPYNEQFF. DNA of the CDR3: TGTGCCAGTTCTAAGACTAGCCCCTACAATGAGCAGTTCTTC.

This clonotype was recorded at least ten times. The chain has TRBV7-8 and TRBJ2-7; 9 positions match TRBD2. This CDR3 has 14 amino acids. The germline V gene encodes CDR1 SGHVS and CDR2 FQNEAQ. Unmatched junction bases numbered 6, after V lost 4 bases and J lost 5 bases. In DNA, the CDR3 is TGTGCCAGCAGCTGGTCCGGACTAGCGAACGAGCAGTACTTC. Translated, it gives CASSWSGLANEQYF.

This clonotype has only a few counts. Here the CDR3 DNA reads TGTGCCAGCAGCTCAAACCGGGACAGGGCCAATTCACCCCTCCACTTT. Protein sequence: CASSSNRDRANSPLHF. This chain uses TRBV7-9 with TRBJ1-6; 9 bases match TRBD1. The germline gives CDR1 SEHNR, CDR2 FQNEAQ (reference sequence). J gave up 7 bases and V 4 bases, and 8 bases lay outside the gene matches. The CDR3 is made up of 16 amino acids.

This rearrangement joins TRBV6-6 to TRBJ1-2; the match to TRBD1 covers 7 bases. Germline V lookup: CDR1 MNHNY, CDR2 SVGAGI (reference sequence). The junction had 11 bases not matched to a gene; V was cut back by 5 bases and J by 8 bases. The CDR3 runs to 14 residues. CDR3 loop: CASSLGQASWGYTF. The CDR3 region has the DNA TGTGCCAGCAGTCTTGGACAGGCGAGCTGGGGCTACACCTTC.

This clonotype was picked up many times. J is TRBJ1-2 and V is TRBV28; perhaps TRBD1 as D (5 bases). The CDR3 consists of 12 residues. CDR1 and CDR2 from the germline V gene are MDHEN and SYDVKM. With 4 bases removed from V and 6 bases from J, the gap between germline ends came to 9 bases. CDR3 coding DNA: TGTGCCAGCAGTTGGGCAGGGAATGGCTACACCTTC. The encoded protein is CASSWAGNGYTF.

A few counts support this clonotype. This chain connects TRBV15 to TRBJ2-7, with a possible D match to TRBD1 (5 bases). Between the trimmed V and J ends, which lost 0 bases and 7 bases, there was a span of 7 bases. CDR3 length: 12 residues. CDR1 is LNHNV and CDR2 is YYDKDF in the germline V gene (reference sequence). Here the CDR3 DNA reads TGTGCCACCAGCAGAGATAGGGGAGAGCAGTACTTC. Translation gives CATSRDRGEQYF.

V is TRBV20-1 and J is TRBJ2-3, with TRBD2 as a possible D gene (6 bases). Germline V gene lookup returns CDR1 DFQATT and CDR2 SNEGSKA (reference sequence). This CDR3 contains 17 residues. V was shortened by 0 bases and J by 0 bases, with 16 bases between the two germline ends. This CDR3 reads CSARDGGGTSSTDTQYF. In nucleotides, the CDR3 is TGCAGTGCTAGAGATGGTGGCGGGACCTCTAGCACAGATACGCAGTATTTT.

The rearrangement uses TRBV15 and TRBJ1-5; perhaps TRBD1 as D (6 bases). The CDR3 extends over 15 amino acids. Germline CDR1 LNHNV, CDR2 YYDKDF (reference sequence). V gave up 0 bases and J gave up 3 bases, with 9 bases separating them. CDR3 DNA: TGTGCCACCAGCAGAGATCGGGGGGCCAATCAGCCCCAGCATTTT. Protein product: CATSRDRGANQPQHF.